This TCR beta chain was recovered during a study of blood T cell repertoires in COVID-19. The overall study: Acute and convalescent COVID-19 specimens originated in the United States, Italy and Spain. T cells, B-cell-depleted T cells, or PBMCs provided the cDNA or gDNA that served as material.

Germline CDR1 and CDR2: MGHRA and YSYEKL. This CDR3 contains 17 residues. V dropped 1 base and J dropped 3; count of bases not matched to a gene: 5. Per the authors' pipeline: Quantification of nucleated cells was approximated via reference gene primer amplification. Measured with immunoSEQ multiplex PCR; TCRdb has only the in-frame clones, and not every one. The V and J calls and the clone size are those of that table, but D and trimming were determined from the DNA. The repertoire consists of 150,000 to 160,000 clones, with approximately 80% occurring once and the leading ten covering about 29%. This chain links TRBV4-1 with TRBJ2-2; 10 bases match TRBD2. Sequencing was done on a sample of peripheral blood. This TCR was recovered from a woman aged 60-75 years with acute or convalescent COVID-19. CDR3 in amino acids: CASSQVGAGGHTGELFF. CDR3 bases: TGCGCCAGCAGCCAAGTAGGAGCGGGGGGGCACACCGGGGAGCTGTTTTTT.